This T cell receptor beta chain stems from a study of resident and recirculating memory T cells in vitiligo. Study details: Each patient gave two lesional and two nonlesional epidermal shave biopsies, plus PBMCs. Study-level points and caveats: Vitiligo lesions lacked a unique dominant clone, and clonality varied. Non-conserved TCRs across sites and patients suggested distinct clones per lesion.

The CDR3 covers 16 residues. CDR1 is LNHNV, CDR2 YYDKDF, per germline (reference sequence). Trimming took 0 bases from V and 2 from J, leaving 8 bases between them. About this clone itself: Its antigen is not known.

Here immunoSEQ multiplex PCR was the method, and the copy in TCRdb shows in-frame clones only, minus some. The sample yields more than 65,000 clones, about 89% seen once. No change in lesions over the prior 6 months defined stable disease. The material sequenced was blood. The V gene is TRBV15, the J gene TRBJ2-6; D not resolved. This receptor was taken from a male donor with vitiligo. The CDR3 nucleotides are TGTGCCACCAGCAGAGAGTTCAGAACTGGGGCCAACGTCCTGACTTTC. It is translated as CATSREFRTGANVLTF. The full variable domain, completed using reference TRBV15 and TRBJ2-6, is DAMVIQNPRYQVTQFGKPVTLSCSQTLNHNVMYWYQQKSSQAPKLLFHYYDKDFNNEADTPDNFQSRRPNTSFCFLDIRSPGLGDTAMYLCATSREFRTGANVLTFGAGSRLTVL.